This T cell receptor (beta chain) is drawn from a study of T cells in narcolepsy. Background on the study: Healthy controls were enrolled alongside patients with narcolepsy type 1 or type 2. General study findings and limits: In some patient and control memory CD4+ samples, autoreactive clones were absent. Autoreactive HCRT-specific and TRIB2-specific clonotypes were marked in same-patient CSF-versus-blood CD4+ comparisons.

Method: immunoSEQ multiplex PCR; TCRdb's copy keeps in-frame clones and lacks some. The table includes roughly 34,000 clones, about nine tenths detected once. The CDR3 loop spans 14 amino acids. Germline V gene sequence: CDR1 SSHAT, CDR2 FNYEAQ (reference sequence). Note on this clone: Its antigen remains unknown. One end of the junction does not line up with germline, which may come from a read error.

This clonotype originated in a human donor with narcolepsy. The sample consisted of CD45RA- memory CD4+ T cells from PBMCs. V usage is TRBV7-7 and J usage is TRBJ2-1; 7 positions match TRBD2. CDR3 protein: CASSPGTTSNEQFF. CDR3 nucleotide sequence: TGTGCTAGCAGCCCCGGGACTACCTCCAATGAGCAGTTCTTC.